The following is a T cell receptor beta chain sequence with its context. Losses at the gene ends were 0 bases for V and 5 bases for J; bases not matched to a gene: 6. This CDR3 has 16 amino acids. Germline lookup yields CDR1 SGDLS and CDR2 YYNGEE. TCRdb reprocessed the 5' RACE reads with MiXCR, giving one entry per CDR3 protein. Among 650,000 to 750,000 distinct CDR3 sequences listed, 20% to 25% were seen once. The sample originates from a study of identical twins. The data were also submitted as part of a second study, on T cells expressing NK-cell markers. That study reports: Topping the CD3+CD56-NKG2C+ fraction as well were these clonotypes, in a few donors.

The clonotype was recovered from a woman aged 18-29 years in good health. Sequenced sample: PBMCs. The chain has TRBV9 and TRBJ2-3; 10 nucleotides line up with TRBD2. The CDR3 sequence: CASSVVPSGRIDTQYF. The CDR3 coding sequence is TGTGCCAGCAGCGTAGTCCCTAGCGGGAGAATAGATACGCAGTATTTT.